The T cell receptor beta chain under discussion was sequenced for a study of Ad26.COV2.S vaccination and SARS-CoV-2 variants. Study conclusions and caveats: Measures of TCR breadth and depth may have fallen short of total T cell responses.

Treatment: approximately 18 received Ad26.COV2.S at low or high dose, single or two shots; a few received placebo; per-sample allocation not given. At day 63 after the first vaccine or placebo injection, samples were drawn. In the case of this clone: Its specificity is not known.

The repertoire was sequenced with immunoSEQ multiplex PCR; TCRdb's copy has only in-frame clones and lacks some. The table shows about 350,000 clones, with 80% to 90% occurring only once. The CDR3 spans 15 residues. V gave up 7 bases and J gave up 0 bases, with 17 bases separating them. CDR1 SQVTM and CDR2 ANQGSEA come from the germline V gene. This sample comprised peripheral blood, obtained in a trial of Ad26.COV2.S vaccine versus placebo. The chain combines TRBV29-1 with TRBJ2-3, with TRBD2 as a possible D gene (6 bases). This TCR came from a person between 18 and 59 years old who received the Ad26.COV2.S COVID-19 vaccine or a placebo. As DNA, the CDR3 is TGCAGCGGGGCCGGGACTCCTTCTAGCACAGATACGCAGTATTTT. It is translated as CSGAGTPSSTDTQYF.